Described below is a single T cell receptor beta chain sequence and its context. Which antigen it targets is not known. Base quality data are lacking; no much larger clone is found one base away. This sample is drawn from a study of tumor-infiltrating T cells and Merkel cell polyomavirus (dated by TCRdb to 2016 to 2017). For the study in its entirety: In Merkel cell carcinoma patients, the study investigated CD8+ T cells specific for the Merkel cell polyomavirus KLL epitope. Varying disease stages were represented at patient presentation, and patients were followed for a median of about 2.7 years (range 1.1 to 6.0 years). Patients received varied, non-standardized therapies including chemotherapy, radiation and immunotherapies. TRB sequencing covered KLL-tetramer-sorted cells from blood or tumor-infiltrating lymphocytes in around 15 samples, plus 12 matched whole-tumor samples. Most whole-tumor samples were obtained as 25-micron curls cut from formalin-fixed, paraffin-embedded tissue blocks. Across the study, one tumor sample was a frozen nodal tumor digest and one was a flash-frozen core biopsy of a metastasis.

V is cut by 3 bases and J by 0 bases, and the space between the germline ends is 13 bases. The CDR3, cysteine through phenylalanine, is 16 amino acids long. The DNA shown is the 48-base CDR3, in frame from base 1. Via the germline V gene, CDR1 is SGDLS and CDR2 YYNGEE. The protocol used for the library was the immunoSEQ multiplex PCR assay. Genomic DNA extraction, TRB sequencing and normalization were carried out by Adaptive Biotechnologies (Seattle, WA). On the authors' methods: To compute clonality, the Shannon entropy of productive TRB sequences was normalized by log2 of unique productive sequences and then subtracted from one. KLL-specific clonotypes in tumors were identified by matching TCRbeta CDR3 amino acid sequences to those from the tetramer-sorted sample of each patient. TCRdb retrieved this table from immuneACCESS and kept in-frame rearrangements only. Not all clones are present; in checked studies, unresolved V genes account for under half, and no reason is known for the remainder. V and J calls and clone size are those listed in that table; D and trimming were worked out from the DNA. Present in this sample are 26,000 or so clones, 70% to 90% of which were seen just once. The ten largest clones take up around 2.5% of the sample.

By immunohistochemistry, the tumors of all patients showed robust positive staining for Merkel cell polyomavirus Large T antigen. The study included about a dozen Merkel cell carcinoma patients who had robust KLL-tetramer+ populations, above 0.04% of CD8+ T cells, in blood and/or cultured TIL. Every patient was Caucasian, and patient ages ranged from roughly 50 to 80 years, with a median of around 64 years. Lymph node tumors were analyzed for patients with unknown primaries who presented with nodal disease, or when insufficient primary tissue was available. Here is what the overall study found, with its caveats: Because the study covered only a single viral epitope, T cells targeting other Merkel cell polyomavirus epitopes were not captured. KLL-specific TRB repertoires were found to be diverse and largely private, with only one public clonotype, shared by two patients, identified among fewer than 400 unique sequences. A significant MCC-specific survival advantage (P = 0.0051) was associated with a greater number of unique KLL-specific clonotypes in tumors (about 5-120 vs 0-3). The small sample size of the study (n ≈ 12 patients) is a limitation. Significantly improved MCC-specific survival was associated with a higher fraction of KLL-specific T cells within tumors (roughly 1.8-18% versus about 0-0.15%).

The source of this sequence is a man in his fifties with Merkel cell carcinoma. The chain is encoded by TRBV9 joined to TRBJ2-1; the D region possibly corresponds to TRBD1 (5 bases align). Input material: lymph node tissue. In nucleotide form, the sequence is TGTGCCAGCAGCGCAAAACAGGAGAGCTCCTACAATGAGCAGTTCTTC. This sequence encodes CASSAKQESSYNEQFF.